The rows below give T cell receptor beta chains drawn from one sample of a study of cytomegalovirus exposure and HLA in healthy donors. Profiled with immunoSEQ multiplex PCR; TCRdb holds only in-frame clones, not every one. The data contain fewer than 200,000 clones, approximately 78% of them singletons. The sequencing input was PBMCs. Receptor source: a woman between 18 and 29 years old in good health and CMV-seronegative. The CDR3 runs from the conserved cysteine through the conserved F or W. The order of the fields is D gene, V gene, J gene, clone size, CDR3 protein, CDR3 DNA. A D gene is named only where the DNA matches it firmly. Part of the rows lack a size; the others show once, few, many or a class for expanded clones.

D gene: NA
V gene: TRBV11-2
J gene: TRBJ2-2
clone size: NA
CDR3 protein: CASSHGNRVAGELFF
CDR3 DNA: TGTGCCAGCAGCCACGGGAACAGGGTGGCCGGGGAGCTGTTTTTT

D gene: NA
V gene: TRBV5-8
J gene: TRBJ1-4
clone size: NA
CDR3 protein: CASSLDPGLPTNEKLFF
CDR3 DNA: TGTGCCAGCAGCTTGGACCCAGGACTACCAACTAATGAAAAACTGTTTTTT

D gene: TRBD1
V gene: TRBV29-1
J gene: TRBJ2-3
clone size: few
CDR3 protein: CSVEPGQGWGTDTQYF
CDR3 DNA: TGCAGCGTAGAACCGGGACAGGGGTGGGGCACAGATACGCAGTATTTT

D gene: TRBD1
V gene: TRBV10-2
J gene: TRBJ2-2
clone size: NA
CDR3 protein: CASSDRTGTNTGELFF
CDR3 DNA: TGCGCCAGCAGTGATCGGACAGGGACGAACACCGGGGAGCTGTTTTTT

D gene: NA
V gene: TRBV29-1
J gene: TRBJ1-2
clone size: NA
CDR3 protein: CSVGPTRDGYTF
CDR3 DNA: TGCAGCGTTGGCCCGACACGTGATGGCTACACCTTC

D gene: NA
V gene: TRBV5-3
J gene: TRBJ1-1
clone size: once
CDR3 protein: CARSLVRVMNTEAFF
CDR3 DNA: TGTGCCAGAAGCTTGGTGAGGGTGATGAACACTGAAGCTTTCTTT

D gene: NA
V gene: TRBV9
J gene: TRBJ1-2
clone size: NA
CDR3 protein: CASSVAGGYTF
CDR3 DNA: TGTGCCAGCAGCGTAGCGGGGGGCTACACCTTC

D gene: NA
V gene: TRBV6-5
J gene: TRBJ2-1
clone size: many
CDR3 protein: CASSYSTQGYNEQFF
CDR3 DNA: TGTGCCAGCAGTTACTCTACCCAGGGATACAATGAGCAGTTCTTC

D gene: NA
V gene: TRBV6-6
J gene: TRBJ2-1
clone size: few
CDR3 protein: CASSLDYFDEQFF
CDR3 DNA: TGTGCCAGCAGTCTTGACTACTTCGATGAGCAGTTCTTC

D gene: NA
V gene: TRBV7-6
J gene: TRBJ1-1
clone size: few
CDR3 protein: CASSLGVGGGNTEAFF
CDR3 DNA: TGTGCCAGCAGCTTAGGGGTTGGGGGGGGGAACACTGAAGCTTTCTTT

D gene: NA
V gene: TRBV7-2
J gene: TRBJ2-5
clone size: few
CDR3 protein: CASSPRGQGARGQETQYF
CDR3 DNA: TGTGCCAGCAGCCCGCGGGGGCAGGGGGCGAGGGGACAAGAGACCCAGTACTTC

D gene: TRBD1
V gene: TRBV2
J gene: TRBJ1-1
clone size: NA
CDR3 protein: CASSLNQGVSTEAFF
CDR3 DNA: TGTGCCAGCAGTTTAAACCAGGGGGTCAGCACTGAAGCTTTCTTT

D gene: NA
V gene: TRBV5-1
J gene: TRBJ1-2
clone size: NA
CDR3 protein: CASSLEGGLYGYTF
CDR3 DNA: TGCGCCAGCAGCTTGGAGGGGGGGCTCTATGGCTACACCTTC

D gene: TRBD1
V gene: TRBV29-1
J gene: TRBJ1-1
clone size: NA
CDR3 protein: CSVVDTGGGSTEAFF
CDR3 DNA: TGCAGCGTTGTCGACACAGGGGGCGGTTCGACTGAAGCTTTCTTT

D gene: NA
V gene: TRBV15
J gene: TRBJ1-1
clone size: NA
CDR3 protein: CATSRDGNQPEAFF
CDR3 DNA: TGTGCCACCAGCAGAGACGGGAACCAACCTGAAGCTTTCTTT

D gene: TRBD2
V gene: TRBV28
J gene: TRBJ2-1
clone size: NA
CDR3 protein: CASSTRGGTYNEQFF
CDR3 DNA: TGTGCCAGCAGTACTCGGGGGGGGACCTACAATGAGCAGTTCTTC

D gene: TRBD1
V gene: TRBV13
J gene: TRBJ1-2
clone size: few
CDR3 protein: CASSLGASGGLSYGYTF
CDR3 DNA: TGTGCCAGCAGCTTAGGGGCTTCAGGGGGCCTATCCTATGGCTACACCTTC

D gene: NA
V gene: TRBV27
J gene: TRBJ1-5
clone size: NA
CDR3 protein: CAIGGVSNQPQHF
CDR3 DNA: TGTGCCATTGGGGGGGTAAGCAATCAGCCCCAGCATTTT

D gene: NA
V gene: TRBV7-7
J gene: TRBJ1-2
clone size: NA
CDR3 protein: CASSLGQVYGYTF
CDR3 DNA: TGTGCCAGCAGCTTAGGGCAGGTCTATGGCTACACCTTC

D gene: NA
V gene: TRBV19
J gene: TRBJ1-5
clone size: NA
CDR3 protein: CASTPGGSYNQPQHF
CDR3 DNA: TGTGCCAGTACCCCCGGGGGGAGTTACAATCAGCCCCAGCATTTT

D gene: TRBD1
V gene: TRBV2
J gene: TRBJ1-5
clone size: NA
CDR3 protein: CASSPDRADQPQHF
CDR3 DNA: TGTGCCAGCAGCCCCGACAGGGCGGATCAGCCCCAGCATTTT

D gene: NA
V gene: TRBV30
J gene: TRBJ1-3
clone size: NA
CDR3 protein: CAWASGSGNTIYF
CDR3 DNA: TGTGCCTGGGCGTCGGGCTCTGGAAACACCATATATTTT

D gene: TRBD1
V gene: TRBV7-2
J gene: TRBJ2-3
clone size: NA
CDR3 protein: CASSLADRGDTQYF
CDR3 DNA: TGTGCCAGCAGCTTAGCGGACAGGGGAGATACGCAGTATTTT

D gene: NA
V gene: TRBV30
J gene: TRBJ2-2
clone size: NA
CDR3 protein: CAWSVLVNTGELFF
CDR3 DNA: TGTGCCTGGAGTGTATTAGTGAACACCGGGGAGCTGTTTTTT

D gene: TRBD1
V gene: TRBV28
J gene: TRBJ1-1
clone size: NA
CDR3 protein: CASSEQGAFTEAFF
CDR3 DNA: TGTGCCAGCAGCGAACAGGGGGCGTTTACTGAAGCTTTCTTT

D gene: NA
V gene: TRBV28
J gene: TRBJ1-1
clone size: NA
CDR3 protein: CASYPGLWAFFHTEAFF
CDR3 DNA: TGTGCCAGCTATCCAGGGTTATGGGCTTTTTTTCACACTGAAGCTTTCTTT

D gene: NA
V gene: TRBV11-2
J gene: TRBJ2-3
clone size: NA
CDR3 protein: CASSLVGAGTDTQYF
CDR3 DNA: TGTGCCAGCAGCTTAGTTGGGGCGGGCACAGATACGCAGTATTTT

D gene: NA
V gene: TRBV18
J gene: TRBJ2-3
clone size: few
CDR3 protein: CASSPPGPLSTDTQYF
CDR3 DNA: TGTGCCAGCTCACCACCGGGCCCCCTCAGCACAGATACGCAGTATTTT

D gene: NA
V gene: TRBV28
J gene: TRBJ1-5
clone size: few
CDR3 protein: CASSLAGAHNQPQHF
CDR3 DNA: TGTGCCAGCAGTTTGGCAGGGGCACACAATCAGCCCCAGCATTTT